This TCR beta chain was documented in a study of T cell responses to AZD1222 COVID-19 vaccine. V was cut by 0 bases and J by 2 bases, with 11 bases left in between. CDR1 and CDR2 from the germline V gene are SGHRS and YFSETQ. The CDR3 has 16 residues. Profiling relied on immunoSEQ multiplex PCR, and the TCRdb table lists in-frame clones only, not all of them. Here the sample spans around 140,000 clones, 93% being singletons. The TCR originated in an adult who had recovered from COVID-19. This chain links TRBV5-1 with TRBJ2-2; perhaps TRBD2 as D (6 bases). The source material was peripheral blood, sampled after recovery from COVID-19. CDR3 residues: CASSLVFGSNTGELFF. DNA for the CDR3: TGCGCCAGCAGCTTGGTTTTCGGGAGTAACACCGGGGAGCTGTTTTTT.